These 20 T cell receptor beta chains originate from one sample sequenced in a study of T-cell reconstitution after alpha-beta-depleted transplantation in children. During its preparation, the TCRbeta library received unique molecular identifiers. TCRdb re-derived calls from the PCR reads in MiXCR, one entry per CDR3 protein. The sample records 75,000 to 80,000 distinct CDR3 sequences, 15% to 20% being singletons. Here the sequenced sample was PBMCs, mostly from graft donor cells, taken 360 days after TCRalphabeta/CD19-depleted stem cell transplant. These receptors all come from a male patient under 10 years old who had a stem cell transplant for acute lymphoblastic leukemia, so the T cells may come from the graft donor.

V usage is TRBV7-6 and J usage is TRBJ2-6; D is unresolved. Germline CDR1 reads SGHVS; CDR2 reads FNYEAQ. The CDR3 loop spans 16 amino acids. The V gene lost 3 bases and the J gene lost 0 bases, with 9 bases spanning the gap. In nucleotides, the CDR3 is TGTGCCAGCAGCTTTTCCGTTCCCTCTGGGGCCAACGTCCTGACTTTC. Its translation is CASSFSVPSGANVLTF.

This clonotype is deemed medium-sized. The rearrangement uses TRBV20-1 and TRBJ2-1; the D gene is possibly TRBD1 (5 bases). The CDR3 consists of 14 residues. V was trimmed by 1 base and J by 6 bases, leaving 13 bases between them. The germline CDR1 and CDR2 sequences are DFQATT and SNEGSKA (reference sequence). The CDR3, as DNA: TGCAGTGCTAGAGGGAGAAGGGGTAGCAATGAGCAGTTCTTC. Its protein is CSARGRRGSNEQFF.

This clonotype occurred a few times. The V gene is TRBV4-1, the J gene TRBJ2-1; TRBD2 aligns across 11 bases. This CDR3 has 17 amino acids. The trim removed 6 bases at V and 7 bases at J, leaving 14 bases unmatched. Germline values: CDR1 MGHRA, CDR2 YSYEKL. The CDR3 DNA is TGCGCCAGCAGGATAGCGGGAGGGCCGGTAGAATCAAATGAGCAGTTCTTC. This gives the protein CASRIAGGPVESNEQFF.

V gene TRBV15 combines with J gene TRBJ2-1; 12 bases line up with TRBD2. Germline V gene sequence: CDR1 LNHNV, CDR2 YYDKDF (reference sequence). This CDR3 comprises 18 residues. Losses at the gene ends were 0 bases for V and 3 bases for J; bases not matched to a gene: 6. Here the CDR3 DNA reads TGTGCCACCAGCAGAGATAAAGGGACTAGCGGGCTCTACAATGAGCAGTTCTTC. It translates to CATSRDKGTSGLYNEQFF.

V usage is TRBV30 and J usage is TRBJ2-2, with D unresolved. Germline-derived CDR1 and CDR2 are GTSNPN and SVGIG (reference sequence). V was pared by 0 bases and J by 7 bases, with 15 bases between. The CDR3 sequence is 15 residues long. The CDR3 loop reads CAWSVGLGRVGELFF. The CDR3 DNA is TGTGCCTGGAGTGTTGGATTGGGTCGGGTCGGGGAGCTGTTTTTT.

This clonotype was found a few times. The rearrangement links TRBV18 to TRBJ2-7, with D unclear. Between the trimmed V and J ends, which lost 1 base and 4 bases, there was a span of 5 bases. This CDR3 comprises 12 residues. Germline V CDR1 and CDR2: KGHSH, LQKENI. CDR3 nucleotides: TGTGCCAGCTCACCACAACCATACGAGCAGTACTTC. This codes for CASSPQPYEQYF.

This clonotype was detected only a few times. The chain combines TRBV7-2 with TRBJ1-1; maybe TRBD1 (5 bases). Germline V lookup: CDR1 SGHTA, CDR2 FQGNSA. Deletions cut 4 bases from V and 3 bases from J, with 15 bases between. This CDR3 has 15 amino acids. The CDR3 sequence: CASSSRQLRDTEAFF. Written as DNA, the CDR3 is TGTGCCAGCAGCTCCCGACAGCTCAGGGACACTGAAGCTTTCTTT.

The chain has TRBV5-1 and TRBJ2-2; D remains unclear. The CDR3 runs 14 residues. Germline CDR1 is SGHRS and CDR2 is YFSETQ. Trimming shortened V by 0 bases and J by 3 bases, and 6 bases separated the two germline ends. CDR3 in amino acids: CASSLVLYTGELFF. The CDR3 bases are TGCGCCAGCAGCTTGGTGTTGTACACCGGGGAGCTGTTTTTT.

This clonotype has only a few counts. V gene TRBV6-1 combines with J gene TRBJ1-2, with 7 bases aligning to TRBD1. The germline gives CDR1 MNHNS, CDR2 SASEGT. The CDR3 extends over 13 amino acids. J lost 5 bases, V lost 1 base, and 1 base had no gene match. CDR3 coding DNA: TGTGCCAGCAGTGAAGGCAGGGGGTATGGCTACACCTTC. It is translated as CASSEGRGYGYTF.

In its sample, this clonotype was seen many times. V is TRBV7-9 and J is TRBJ2-5; a weak D match, TRBD1 (5 bases). The V end was cut by 1 base, the J end by 1 base, with 10 bases between. This CDR3 is built from 15 residues. Looked up from germline, CDR1 is SEHNR and CDR2 is FQNEAQ (reference sequence). The CDR3 reads CASSLVSGIQETQYF. DNA for the CDR3: TGTGCCAGCAGCTTAGTATCAGGGATCCAAGAGACCCAGTACTTC. The full variable domain, in which reference TRBV7-9 and TRBJ2-5 provide the parts outside the CDR3, is DTGVSQNPRHKITKRGQNVTFRCDPISEHNRLYWYRQTLGQGPEFLTYFQNEAQLEKSRLLSDRFSAERPKGSFSTLEIQRTEQGDSAMYLCASSLVSGIQETQYFGPGTRLLVL.

The gene calls are TRBV4-1 and TRBJ2-1; tentative D call: TRBD2 (5 bases). V was clipped by 0 bases and J by 5 bases, with 11 bases between them. This CDR3 is 15 amino acids long. CDR1 and CDR2 from the germline V gene are MGHRA and YSYEKL. CDR3 coding DNA: TGCGCCAGCAGCCAAGATAGGGTAGCGAACAATGAGCAGTTCTTC. This encodes CASSQDRVANNEQFF.

The CDR3, as DNA: TGTGCCAGCAGCGGGAGACTAGCGGGAGCCGGGGAGCAGTACTTC. Translated, it gives CASSGRLAGAGEQYF. The rearrangement links TRBV9 to TRBJ2-7; 12 bases line up with TRBD2. J gave up 7 bases and V 3 bases, and 8 bases lay outside the gene matches. Germline CDR1 reads SGDLS; CDR2 reads YYNGEE. CDR3 size: 15 residues.

The chain uses TRBV11-2 and TRBJ2-3, with D possibly called TRBD1 or TRBD2 (5 bases each). Trimming stripped 5 bases from V and 6 bases from J, with 12 bases between. Germline V gene lookup returns CDR1 SGHAT and CDR2 FQNNGV. This CDR3 comprises 13 residues. The CDR3 reads CASSEGPPDTQYF. CDR3 bases: TGTGCCAGCAGCGAGGGGCCCCCGGATACGCAGTATTTT.

The chain is built from TRBV7-9 and TRBJ2-7; the match to TRBD2 covers 11 bases. The CDR3 spans 17 residues. In germline, CDR1 is SEHNR, CDR2 FQNEAQ (reference sequence). Trimming cost V 5 bases and J 3 bases; bases outside gene matches: 12. CDR3 protein: CASSRPGLAGEGYEQYF. CDR3 sequence (DNA): TGTGCCAGCAGCCGACCCGGACTAGCGGGCGAAGGCTACGAGCAGTACTTC. Complete variable domain (other parts from reference TRBV7-9 and TRBJ2-7): DTGVSQNPRHKITKRGQNVTFRCDPISEHNRLYWYRQTLGQGPEFLTYFQNEAQLEKSRLLSDRFSAERPKGSFSTLEIQRTEQGDSAMYLCASSRPGLAGEGYEQYFGPGTRLTVT.

This clonotype was seen many times. The chain carries TRBV29-1 and TRBJ2-7; D unresolved. The germline V gene has CDR1 SQVTM and CDR2 ANQGSEA. The CDR3 runs to 11 residues. V gave up 4 bases and J gave up 3 bases, with 7 bases separating them. CDR3 amino acids: CSVGLGYEQYF. The DNA for the CDR3 is TGCAGCGTTGGACTTGGCTACGAGCAGTACTTC.

The chain is built from TRBV2 and TRBJ2-4; no firm D call. The germline V and J ends were trimmed by 6 bases and 4 bases, with 10 bases remaining between them. This CDR3 is built from 13 residues. The germline V gene encodes CDR1 SNHLY and CDR2 FYNNEI. This chain's CDR3 is CASRAVGKNIQYF. The CDR3 DNA follows: TGTGCCAGCAGGGCCGTGGGGAAAAACATTCAGTACTTC.

This clonotype has just a few counts. The genes are TRBV10-3 and TRBJ2-5; no reliable D call. CDR3 length: 14 amino acids. Trimming shortened V by 0 bases and J by 4 bases, and 9 bases separated the two germline ends. Germline CDR1 ENHRY, CDR2 SYGVKD. CDR3: CAISESPVRETQYF. The CDR3, as DNA: TGTGCCATCAGTGAGTCGCCAGTAAGAGAGACCCAGTACTTC.

In this sample, this clonotype turned up many times. The chain uses TRBV11-2 and TRBJ2-3; 9 bases agree with TRBD2. After removal of 0 bases from V and 5 bases from J, the junction contained 6 bases not matched to a gene. Germline CDR1 SGHAT, CDR2 FQNNGV. The CDR3 is 16 residues long. The DNA of the CDR3 is TGTGCCAGCAGCTTAGATAGCGGGAGAGTGGGAGATACGCAGTATTTT. This codes for CASSLDSGRVGDTQYF.

This chain uses TRBV5-1 with TRBJ2-5, with D unresolved. Looked up from germline, CDR1 is SGHRS and CDR2 is YFSETQ. This CDR3 comprises 12 residues. Between the trimmed V and J ends, which lost 7 bases and 2 bases, there was a span of 9 bases. The CDR3 DNA sequence: TGCGCCAGCCGCCAATTACAAGAGACCCAGTACTTC. Translation gives CASRQLQETQYF.

This clonotype was picked up many times. The chain is built from TRBV3-1 and TRBJ2-3; TRBD1 aligns across 7 bases. Losses at the gene ends were 4 bases for V and 1 base for J; bases not matched to a gene: 2. The germline gives CDR1 LGHDT, CDR2 YNNKEL (reference sequence). The CDR3 has 14 amino acids. This CDR3 reads CASSRQGRTDTQYF. CDR3 sequence (DNA): TGTGCCAGCAGCCGACAGGGCCGCACAGATACGCAGTATTTT.